This entry is about one T cell receptor beta chain. As the CDR3 is not closed by the conserved phenylalanine or tryptophan, this likely results from a read error. This specimen comes from a study of tumor-infiltrating lymphocytes in primary liver carcinoma. From unsorted bulk tissue weighing roughly 17-32 mg, DNA and RNA were co-extracted. More than 80% viable tumor cells made up every tumor sample. TCR beta cDNA was made from 500 ng total RNA with a constant-region primer. For TCR beta, libraries were produced by three nested multiplex PCR rounds using slightly modified ARM-PCR. TCRdb reanalysed the multiplex PCR reads using MiXCR and keeps one entry per CDR3 protein. In the table there are 45,000 to 55,000 distinct CDR3 sequences, about three quarters of which are singletons. The sequenced material came from liver tumor tissue from sampling region 2. Subset indicated: tumor region T2, inferior pole. This sequence was found in a man aged 35 to 55 with primary liver carcinoma and hepatitis B virus infection.

CDR3 nucleotide sequence: TGTGCCATCACCCGACGTGAATACTACGAGCAGTACCTC. Protein product: CAITRREYYEQYL. The chain has TRBV12-3 or TRBV12-4 and TRBJ2-7, with D unresolved. This CDR3 region has 13 residues. Trimming left V 10 bases short and J 3 bases short, with 16 bases between.